This TCR beta chain is drawn from a study of memory CD4+ T cells and cytomegalovirus serostatus. As for the study in general: Healthy Belgian adult donors included fewer than 10 CMV-positive and 24 CMV-negative people.

This clone has just a few counts. The antigen remains unidentified. The sort gate was single viable CD3+CD4+CD8-CD45RO+ cells for memory CD4+ T cells. Study-level results: Repertoires predicted CMV serostatus with median bootstrapped AUC of approximately 0.95. Of around 160 reported CMV TCRbeta sequences, around 63 were found in memory CD4+ repertoires.

CDR3 length: 14 residues. CDR1 is SGHRS, CDR2 YFSETQ, per germline. V lost 5 bases to trimming and J lost 8 bases; unmatched junction nucleotides: 9. The repertoire was sequenced with immunoSEQ multiplex PCR; TCRdb's copy has only in-frame clones and lacks some. The sample holds under 80,000 clones; about 78% are singletons and the top ten take approximately 2.8%. J is TRBJ1-3 and V is TRBV5-1, with 8 bases identical to TRBD1. This TCR was sampled from an adult in good health and CMV-seropositive. Material: memory CD4+ T cells from blood. The CDR3 loop reads CASSSTGGSDTIYF. CDR3 coding DNA: TGCGCCAGCAGTTCTACAGGGGGATCGGACACCATATATTTT.